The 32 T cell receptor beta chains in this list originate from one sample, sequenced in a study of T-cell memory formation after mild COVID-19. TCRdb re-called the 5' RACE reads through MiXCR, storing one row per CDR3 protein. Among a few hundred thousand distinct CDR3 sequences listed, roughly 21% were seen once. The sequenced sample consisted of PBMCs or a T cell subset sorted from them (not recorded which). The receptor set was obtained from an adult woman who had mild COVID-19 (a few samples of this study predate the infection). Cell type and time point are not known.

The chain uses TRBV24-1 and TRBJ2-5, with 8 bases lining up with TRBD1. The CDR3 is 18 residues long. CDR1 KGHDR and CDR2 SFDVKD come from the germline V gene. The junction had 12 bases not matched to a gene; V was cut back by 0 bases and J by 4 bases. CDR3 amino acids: CATSDLHTTGTGGETQYF. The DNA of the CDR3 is TGTGCCACCAGTGATTTGCACACAACCGGGACAGGTGGAGAGACCCAGTACTTC.

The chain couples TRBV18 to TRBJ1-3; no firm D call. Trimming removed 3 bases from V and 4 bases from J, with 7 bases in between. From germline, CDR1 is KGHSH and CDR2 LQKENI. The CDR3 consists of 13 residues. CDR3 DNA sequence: TGTGCCAGCTCACCGGAGTCAGGAAACACCATATATTTT. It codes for CASSPESGNTIYF.

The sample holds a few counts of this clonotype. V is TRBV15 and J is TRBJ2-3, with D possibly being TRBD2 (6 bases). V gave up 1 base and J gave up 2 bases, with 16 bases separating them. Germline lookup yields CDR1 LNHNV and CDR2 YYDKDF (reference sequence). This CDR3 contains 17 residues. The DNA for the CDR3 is TGTGCCACCAGCAGAGCTACGAGCGGAGGGGTCACAGATACGCAGTATTTT. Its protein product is CATSRATSGGVTDTQYF.

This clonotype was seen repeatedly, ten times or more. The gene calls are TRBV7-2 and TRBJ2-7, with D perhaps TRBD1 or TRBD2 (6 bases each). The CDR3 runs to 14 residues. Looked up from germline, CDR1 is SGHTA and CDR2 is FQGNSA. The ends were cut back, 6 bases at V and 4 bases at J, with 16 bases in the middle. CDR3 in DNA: TGTGCCAGCAGGATAGGGGGGCCAGAATACGAGCAGTACTTC. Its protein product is CASRIGGPEYEQYF.

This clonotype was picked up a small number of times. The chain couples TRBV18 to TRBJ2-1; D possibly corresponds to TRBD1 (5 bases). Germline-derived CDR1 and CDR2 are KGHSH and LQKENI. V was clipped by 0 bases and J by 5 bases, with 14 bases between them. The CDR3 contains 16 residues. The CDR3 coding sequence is TGTGCCAGCTCACCACCGGCCAGGGCGATCCACAATGAGCAGTTCTTC. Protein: CASSPPARAIHNEQFF.

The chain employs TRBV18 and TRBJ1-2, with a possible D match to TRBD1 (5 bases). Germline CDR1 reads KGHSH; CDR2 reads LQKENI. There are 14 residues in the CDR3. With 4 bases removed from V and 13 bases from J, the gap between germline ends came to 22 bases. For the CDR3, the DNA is TGTGCCAGCTCACTCCTTTCCCGGGACGCGCCTCTCACCTTC. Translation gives CASSLLSRDAPLTF.

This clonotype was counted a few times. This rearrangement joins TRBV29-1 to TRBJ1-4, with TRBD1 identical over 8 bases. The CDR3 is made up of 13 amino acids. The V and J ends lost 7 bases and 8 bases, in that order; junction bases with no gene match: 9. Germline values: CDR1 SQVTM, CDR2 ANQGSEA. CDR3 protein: CSATDRGGEKLFF. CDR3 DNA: TGCAGCGCAACTGACAGGGGTGGGGAAAAACTGTTTTTT.

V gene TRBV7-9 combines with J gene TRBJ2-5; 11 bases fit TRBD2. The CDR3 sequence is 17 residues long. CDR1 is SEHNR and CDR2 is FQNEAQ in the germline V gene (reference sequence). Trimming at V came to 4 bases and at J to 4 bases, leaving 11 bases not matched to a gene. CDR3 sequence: CASSSVGLTSGRETQYF. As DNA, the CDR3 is TGTGCCAGCAGCTCCGTAGGTCTCACTAGCGGGAGAGAGACCCAGTACTTC.

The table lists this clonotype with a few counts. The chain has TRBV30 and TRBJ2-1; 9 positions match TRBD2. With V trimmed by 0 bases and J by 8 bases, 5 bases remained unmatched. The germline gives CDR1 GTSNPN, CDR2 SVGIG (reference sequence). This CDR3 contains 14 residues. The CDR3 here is CAWSVSSGSHEQFF. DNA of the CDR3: TGTGCCTGGAGTGTGAGTAGCGGGAGCCATGAGCAGTTCTTC.

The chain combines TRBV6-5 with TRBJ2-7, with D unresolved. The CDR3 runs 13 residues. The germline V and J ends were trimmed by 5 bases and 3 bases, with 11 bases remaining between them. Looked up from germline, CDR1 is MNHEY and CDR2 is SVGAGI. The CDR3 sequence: CASSTEWGYEQYF. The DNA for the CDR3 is TGTGCCAGCAGTACGGAGTGGGGCTACGAGCAGTACTTC.

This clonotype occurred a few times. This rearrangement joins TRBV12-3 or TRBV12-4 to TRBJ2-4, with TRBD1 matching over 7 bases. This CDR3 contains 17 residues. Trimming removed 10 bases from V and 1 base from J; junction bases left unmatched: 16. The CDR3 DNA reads TGTGCCATCCTGGGCCCCGACAGGGAAGGGGCCAAAAACATTCAGTACTTC. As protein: CAILGPDREGAKNIQYF.

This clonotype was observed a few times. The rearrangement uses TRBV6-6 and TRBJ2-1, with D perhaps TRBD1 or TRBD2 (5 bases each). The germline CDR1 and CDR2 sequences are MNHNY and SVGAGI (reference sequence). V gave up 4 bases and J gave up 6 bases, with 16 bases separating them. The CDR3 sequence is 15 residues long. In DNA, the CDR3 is TGTGCCAGCAGTTCGCCTGGCACTAGGGGCAATGAGCAGTTCTTC. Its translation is CASSSPGTRGNEQFF.

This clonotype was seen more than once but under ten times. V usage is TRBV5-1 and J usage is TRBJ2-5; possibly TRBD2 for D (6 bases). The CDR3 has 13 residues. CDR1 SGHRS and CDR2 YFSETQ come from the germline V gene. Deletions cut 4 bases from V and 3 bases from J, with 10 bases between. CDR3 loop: CASSPWGEETQYF. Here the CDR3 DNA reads TGCGCCAGCAGCCCTTGGGGGGAAGAGACCCAGTACTTC.

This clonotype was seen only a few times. The CDR3 DNA sequence: TGTGCCAGCATTACCGGGACAGGGACGGATACGCAGTATTTT. This codes for CASITGTGTDTQYF. This chain uses TRBV7-9 with TRBJ2-3, with 9 bases fitting TRBD1. Trimming took 7 bases from V and 6 from J; bases not matched to a gene: 8. The CDR3 consists of 14 residues. Looked up from germline, CDR1 is SEHNR and CDR2 is FQNEAQ (reference sequence).

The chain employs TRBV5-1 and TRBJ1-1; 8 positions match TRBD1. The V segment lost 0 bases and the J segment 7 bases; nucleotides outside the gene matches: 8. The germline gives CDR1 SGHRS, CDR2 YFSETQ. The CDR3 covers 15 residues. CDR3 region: CASSLGLTGVDEAFF. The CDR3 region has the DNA TGCGCCAGCAGCTTGGGGCTGACAGGGGTTGATGAAGCTTTCTTT.

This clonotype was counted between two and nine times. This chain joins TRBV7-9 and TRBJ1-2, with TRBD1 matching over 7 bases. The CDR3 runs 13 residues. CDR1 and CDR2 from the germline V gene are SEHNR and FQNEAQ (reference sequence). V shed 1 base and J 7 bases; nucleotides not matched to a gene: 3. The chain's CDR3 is CASSLDRGPGYTF. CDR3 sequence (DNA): TGTGCCAGCAGCTTAGATAGGGGGCCTGGCTACACCTTC.

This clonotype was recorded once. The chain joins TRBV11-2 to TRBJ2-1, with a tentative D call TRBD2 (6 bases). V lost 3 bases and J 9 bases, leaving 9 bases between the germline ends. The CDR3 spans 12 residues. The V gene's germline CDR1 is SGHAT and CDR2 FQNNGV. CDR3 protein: CASSLGGFEQFF. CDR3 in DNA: TGTGCCAGCAGCTTGGGAGGCTTTGAGCAGTTCTTC.

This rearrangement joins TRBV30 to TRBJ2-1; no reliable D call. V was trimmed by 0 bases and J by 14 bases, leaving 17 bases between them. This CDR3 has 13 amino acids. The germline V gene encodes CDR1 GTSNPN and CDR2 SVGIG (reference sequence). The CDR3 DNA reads TGTGCCTGGAGTGTAGTCCCTGGGGTGGGCAAGTTCTTC. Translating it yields CAWSVVPGVGKFF.

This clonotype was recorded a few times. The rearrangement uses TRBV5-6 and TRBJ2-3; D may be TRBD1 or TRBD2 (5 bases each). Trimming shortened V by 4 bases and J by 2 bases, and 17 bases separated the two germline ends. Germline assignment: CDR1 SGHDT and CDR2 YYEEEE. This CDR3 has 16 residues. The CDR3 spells CASSAGTARFTDTQYF. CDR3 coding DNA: TGTGCCAGCAGCGCCGGGACCGCAAGGTTCACAGATACGCAGTATTTT.

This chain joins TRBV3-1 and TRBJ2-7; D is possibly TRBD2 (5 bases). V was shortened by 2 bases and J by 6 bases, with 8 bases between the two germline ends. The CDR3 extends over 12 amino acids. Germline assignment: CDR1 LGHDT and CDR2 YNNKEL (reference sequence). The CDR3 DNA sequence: TGTGCCAGCAGCCAAAACGCGGGCGAGCAGTACTTC. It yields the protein CASSQNAGEQYF.

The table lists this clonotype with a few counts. The CDR3 is CASESGANVLTF. The CDR3 DNA reads as TGCGCCAGTGAATCTGGGGCCAACGTCCTGACTTTC. J is TRBJ2-6 and V is TRBV5-1; no clear D. Germline CDR1 SGHRS, CDR2 YFSETQ. The V and J ends lost 8 bases and 1 base respectively, with 4 bases between them. The CDR3 contains 12 residues.

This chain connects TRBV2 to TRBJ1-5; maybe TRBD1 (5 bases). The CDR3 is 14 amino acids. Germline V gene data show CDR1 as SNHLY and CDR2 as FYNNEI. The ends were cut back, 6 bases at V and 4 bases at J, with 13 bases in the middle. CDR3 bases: TGTGCCAGCAGAAAAAGAGGGGTGAATCAGCCCCAGCATTTT. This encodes CASRKRGVNQPQHF. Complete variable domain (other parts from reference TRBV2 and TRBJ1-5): EPEVTQTPSHQVTQMGQEVILRCVPISNHLYFYWYRQILGQKVEFLVSFYNNEISEKSEIFDDQFSVERPDGSNFTLKIRSTKLEDSAMYFCASRKRGVNQPQHFGDGTRLSIL.

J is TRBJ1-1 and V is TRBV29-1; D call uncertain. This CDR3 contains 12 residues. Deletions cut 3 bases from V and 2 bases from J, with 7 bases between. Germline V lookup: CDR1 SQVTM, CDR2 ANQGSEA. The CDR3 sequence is CSVDWINTEAFF. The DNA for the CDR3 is TGCAGCGTTGATTGGATTAACACTGAAGCTTTCTTT.

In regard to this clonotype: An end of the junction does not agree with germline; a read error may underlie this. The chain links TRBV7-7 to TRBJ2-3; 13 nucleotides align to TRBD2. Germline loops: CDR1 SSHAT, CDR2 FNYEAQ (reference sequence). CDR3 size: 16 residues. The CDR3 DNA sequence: TGTGCTAGCAGCCAGGGACTAGCGGGAATCACAGATACGCAGTATTTT. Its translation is CASSQGLAGITDTQYF. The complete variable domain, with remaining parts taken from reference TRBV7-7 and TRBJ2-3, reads GAGVSQSPRYKVTKRGQDVTLRCDPISSHATLYWYQQALGQGPEFLTYFNYEAQPDKSGLPSDRFSAERPEGSISTLTIQRTEQRDSAMYRCASSQGLAGITDTQYFGPGTRLTVL.

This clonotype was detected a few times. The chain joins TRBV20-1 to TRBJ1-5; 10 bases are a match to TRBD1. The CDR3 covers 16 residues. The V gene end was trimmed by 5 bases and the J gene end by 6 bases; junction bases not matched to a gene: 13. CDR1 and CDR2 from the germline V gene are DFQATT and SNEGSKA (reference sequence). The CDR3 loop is CSAWNEEGTGVQPQHF. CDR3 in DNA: TGCAGTGCTTGGAACGAGGAGGGGACAGGGGTTCAGCCCCAGCATTTT.

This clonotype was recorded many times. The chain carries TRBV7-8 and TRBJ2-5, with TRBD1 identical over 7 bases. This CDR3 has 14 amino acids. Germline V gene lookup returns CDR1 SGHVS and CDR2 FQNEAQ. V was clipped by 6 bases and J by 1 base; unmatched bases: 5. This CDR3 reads CASSPRDSQETQYF. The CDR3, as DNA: TGTGCCAGCAGTCCCAGGGACAGCCAAGAGACCCAGTACTTC.

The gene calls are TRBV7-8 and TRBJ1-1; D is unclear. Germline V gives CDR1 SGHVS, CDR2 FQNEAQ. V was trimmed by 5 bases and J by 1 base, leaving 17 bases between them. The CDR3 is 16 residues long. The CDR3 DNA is TGTGCCAGCAGCGCCCGGCCGAGGGCCAGGAACACTGAAGCTTTCTTT. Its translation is CASSARPRARNTEAFF.

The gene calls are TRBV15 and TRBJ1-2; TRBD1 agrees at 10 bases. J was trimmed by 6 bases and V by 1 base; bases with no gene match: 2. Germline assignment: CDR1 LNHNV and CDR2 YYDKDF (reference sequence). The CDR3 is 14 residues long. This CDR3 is CATSRGTGGNGYTF. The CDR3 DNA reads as TGTGCCACCAGCAGAGGGACAGGGGGAAATGGCTACACCTTC.

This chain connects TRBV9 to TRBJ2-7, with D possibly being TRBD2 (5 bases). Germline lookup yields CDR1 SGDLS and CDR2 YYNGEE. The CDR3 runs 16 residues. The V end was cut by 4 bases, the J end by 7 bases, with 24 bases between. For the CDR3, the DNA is TGTGCCAGCAGCTTCTCGGGAAGTTCCGGCATTGGGGAGCAGTACTTC. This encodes CASSFSGSSGIGEQYF. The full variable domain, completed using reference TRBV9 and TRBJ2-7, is DSGVTQTPKHLITATGQRVTLRCSPRSGDLSVYWYQQSLDQGLQFLIQYYNGEERAKGNILERFSAQQFPDLHSELNLSSLELGDSALYFCASSFSGSSGIGEQYFGPGTRLTVT.

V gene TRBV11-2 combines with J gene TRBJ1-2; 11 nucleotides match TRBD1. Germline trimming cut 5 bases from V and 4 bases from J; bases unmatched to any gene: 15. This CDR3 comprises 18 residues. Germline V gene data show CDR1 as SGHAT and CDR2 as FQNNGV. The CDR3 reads CASSTNSGTGGVGYGYTF. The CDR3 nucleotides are TGTGCCAGCAGCACCAACTCCGGGACAGGGGGAGTGGGCTATGGCTACACCTTC.

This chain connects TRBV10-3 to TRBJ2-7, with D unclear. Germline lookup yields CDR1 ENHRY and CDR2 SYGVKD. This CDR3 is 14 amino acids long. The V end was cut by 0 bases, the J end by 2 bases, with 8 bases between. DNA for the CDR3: TGTGCCATCAGTGAGTCCAATACCCCCTACGAGCAGTACTTC. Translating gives CAISESNTPYEQYF.

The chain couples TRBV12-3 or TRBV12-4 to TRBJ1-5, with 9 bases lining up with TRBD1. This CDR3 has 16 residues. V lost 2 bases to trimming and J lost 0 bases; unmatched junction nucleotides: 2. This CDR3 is CASSLRQGVSNQPQHF. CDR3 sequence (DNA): TGTGCCAGCAGTTTACGACAGGGGGTTAGCAATCAGCCCCAGCATTTT.